The 18 T cell receptor beta chains given below trace back to one sample, sequenced in a study of cytomegalovirus exposure and HLA in healthy donors. PCR used 60 Vbeta primers and 13 Jbeta primers. Some clones are missing from TCRdb's copy, which holds only in-frame ones; the method was immunoSEQ multiplex PCR. The profile shows 110,000 to 150,000 clones, 70% to 80% of them singletons. The sequenced sample consisted of PBMCs. Receptors originate from a female donor in good health and CMV-seronegative.

This chain links TRBV7-2 with TRBJ2-3; D gene ambiguous. Germline V gene data show CDR1 as SGHTA and CDR2 as FQGNSA. The CDR3 runs to 13 residues. Trimming removed 5 bases at V and 5 bases at J, with 11 bases between. CDR3 protein: CASSLEKLDTQYF. In DNA, the CDR3 is TGTGCCAGCAGCCTCGAGAAACTAGATACGCAGTATTTT. The whole variable domain, remainder taken from reference TRBV7-2 and TRBJ2-3, is GAGVSQSPSNKVTEKGKDVELRCDPISGHTALYWYRQSLGQGLEFLIYFQGNSAPDKSGLPSDRFSAERTGGSVSTLTIQRTQQEDSAVYLCASSLEKLDTQYFGPGTRLTVL.

This chain links TRBV6-6 with TRBJ2-5; D is possibly TRBD1 (6 bases). The ends were cut back, 5 bases at V and 2 bases at J, with 12 bases in the middle. The CDR3 spans 14 residues. From germline, CDR1 is MNHNY and CDR2 SVGAGI (reference sequence). This CDR3 is CASSLLGQQETQYF. CDR3 DNA: TGTGCCAGCAGTCTGCTCGGACAGCAAGAGACCCAGTACTTC.

This clone was seen only once. V and J are TRBV30 and TRBJ2-7; 8 positions agree with TRBD2. V shed 4 bases, J shed 6 bases, and the junction held 11 bases outside the gene matches. The germline V gene has CDR1 GTSNPN and CDR2 SVGIG (reference sequence). This CDR3 comprises 14 residues. The CDR3 DNA reads as TGTGCCTGGACCGGGAGGGGGGATCGAAGCGAGCAGTACTTC. Translating gives CAWTGRGDRSEQYF.

The chain joins TRBV9 to TRBJ2-6; D call uncertain. V shed 0 bases and J shed 0 bases, with 4 bases lying between them. Germline V gene data show CDR1 as SGDLS and CDR2 as YYNGEE. CDR3 size: 15 residues. CDR3 in amino acids: CASSVASSGANVLTF. The CDR3 region has the DNA TGTGCCAGCAGCGTAGCCAGCTCTGGGGCCAACGTCCTGACTTTC.

Only one count was recorded for this clone. The chain recombines TRBV5-6 with TRBJ2-7, with 8 bases identical to TRBD1. Germline V gene lookup returns CDR1 SGHDT and CDR2 YYEEEE. Trimming cost V 3 bases and J 4 bases; bases outside gene matches: 6. CDR3 size: 14 residues. The CDR3 DNA is TGTGCCAGCAGCTCCCGGGACAGGCTTTACGAGCAGTACTTC. It encodes CASSSRDRLYEQYF.

The rearrangement links TRBV19 to TRBJ2-2; 9 bases fit TRBD1. Germline V gene data show CDR1 as LNHDA and CDR2 as SQIVND (reference sequence). With V trimmed by 1 base and J by 1 base, 1 base remained unmatched. CDR3 length: 16 residues. As DNA, the CDR3 is TGTGCCAGTAGTATAGGACAGGGGGGGAACACCGGGGAGCTGTTTTTT. It encodes CASSIGQGGNTGELFF.

This chain uses TRBV28 with TRBJ2-7, with 9 bases fitting TRBD1. Germline V gene lookup returns CDR1 MDHEN and CDR2 SYDVKM. The CDR3 runs to 15 residues. V was pared by 6 bases and J by 6 bases, with 12 bases of the junction left unmatched. CDR3 amino acids: CASRTAGQGNPEQYF. The DNA of the CDR3 is TGTGCCAGCAGGACCGCCGGACAGGGGAACCCCGAGCAGTACTTC.

This clone was counted between two and nine times. This chain uses TRBV7-9 with TRBJ1-2, with D possibly being TRBD1 (6 bases). Germline values: CDR1 SEHNR, CDR2 FQNEAQ (reference sequence). Trimming removed 5 bases at V and 1 base at J, with 17 bases between. This CDR3 has 16 amino acids. CDR3 sequence: CASSPYQGPLNYGYTF. The CDR3 DNA is TGTGCCAGCAGCCCCTATCAGGGGCCCCTTAACTATGGCTACACCTTC.

This clone was seen a handful of times. The V call is TRBV6-5, the J call TRBJ2-2; D might be TRBD2 (5 bases). The CDR3 extends over 12 amino acids. Germline loops: CDR1 MNHEY, CDR2 SVGAGI. Trimming pared 5 bases from V and 6 bases from J, leaving 7 bases between. CDR3 region: CASSVRAGELFF. DNA of the CDR3: TGTGCCAGCAGTGTGAGGGCCGGGGAGCTGTTTTTT.

The genes are TRBV19 and TRBJ2-2; TRBD2 is a possible D gene (5 bases). The length of the CDR3 is 14 residues. Trimming removed 7 bases at V and 5 bases at J, with 14 bases between. Germline CDR1 LNHDA, CDR2 SQIVND (reference sequence). In nucleotides, the CDR3 is TGTGCCAGTACCCAAGGACTTACGACCGGGGAGCTGTTTTTT. Amino acids: CASTQGLTTGELFF.

The rearrangement uses TRBV19 and TRBJ2-4; a possible D gene is TRBD1 (7 bases). Germline lookup yields CDR1 LNHDA and CDR2 SQIVND (reference sequence). This CDR3 region has 12 residues. Trimming stripped 11 bases from V and 9 bases from J, with 17 bases between. CDR3 nucleotides: TGTGCCGACCAGGGGGGTAAGAGCATTCAGTACTTC. This translates into CADQGGKSIQYF.

The J gene is TRBJ1-2, the V gene TRBV19; 10 bases line up with TRBD1. V lost 3 bases, J lost 4 bases, and 2 bases stayed unmatched. Germline CDR1 LNHDA, CDR2 SQIVND (reference sequence). This CDR3 is 14 amino acids long. The CDR3 DNA sequence: TGTGCCAGTAGTATCAGGACAGGGGGCTATGGCTACACCTTC. It is translated as CASSIRTGGYGYTF.

The gene calls are TRBV27 and TRBJ1-6; maybe TRBD1 (6 bases). This CDR3 has 17 amino acids. Trimming cost V 6 bases and J 0 bases, with 15 bases left between them. Per the germline V gene, CDR1 is MNHEY and CDR2 is SMNVEV (reference sequence). The CDR3 spells CASSARQESSYNSPLHF. DNA for the CDR3: TGTGCCAGCAGCGCGCGACAGGAGAGCTCCTATAATTCACCCCTCCACTTT.

This clone was detected a few times. The rearrangement joins TRBV25-1 to TRBJ1-2, with 9 bases that match TRBD1. In germline, CDR1 is MGHDK, CDR2 SYGVNS. The CDR3 is made up of 14 amino acids. The trim removed 5 bases at V and 7 bases at J, leaving 8 bases unmatched. The CDR3 loop reads CASSNTGTGPGYTF. The CDR3 DNA reads as TGTGCCAGCAGTAACACCGGGACAGGGCCTGGCTACACCTTC.

V gene TRBV20-1 combines with J gene TRBJ2-1; weak D call: TRBD1 (5 bases). Germline values: CDR1 DFQATT, CDR2 SNEGSKA (reference sequence). V lost 7 bases to trimming and J lost 8 bases, with 12 bases between them. The CDR3 is 11 residues long. The CDR3 reads CSGAGRDEQFF. CDR3 in DNA: TGCAGTGGAGCAGGGCGTGATGAGCAGTTCTTC.

A single count supports this clone. The V call is TRBV7-9, the J call TRBJ2-7; 12 bases fit TRBD1. This CDR3 region has 15 residues. Germline CDR1 SEHNR, CDR2 FQNEAQ (reference sequence). J lost 5 bases, V lost 5 bases, and 7 bases had no gene match. The CDR3 DNA follows: TGTGCCAGCAGCCCCGGGACAGGGGGCATCCACGAGCAGTACTTC. It encodes CASSPGTGGIHEQYF. The whole variable domain, filled in from reference TRBV7-9 and TRBJ2-7, reads DTGVSQNPRHKITKRGQNVTFRCDPISEHNRLYWYRQTLGQGPEFLTYFQNEAQLEKSRLLSDRFSAERPKGSFSTLEIQRTEQGDSAMYLCASSPGTGGIHEQYFGPGTRLTVT.

The chain joins TRBV19 to TRBJ2-7; 8 bases are shared with TRBD2. CDR3 length equals 16 residues. V lost 7 bases, J lost 3 bases, and 14 bases stayed unmatched. Germline lookup yields CDR1 LNHDA and CDR2 SQIVND (reference sequence). CDR3 nucleotide sequence: TGTGCCAGTACCAGCGGTACACGGGAGGGCCGCTACGAGCAGTACTTC. This gives the protein CASTSGTREGRYEQYF.

V gene TRBV5-1 combines with J gene TRBJ2-2; perhaps TRBD2 as D (5 bases). Trimming left V 1 base short and J 0 bases short, with 10 bases between. Germline values: CDR1 SGHRS, CDR2 YFSETQ. CDR3 size: 16 residues. This chain's CDR3 is CASSLKLGTNTGELFF. The DNA of the CDR3 is TGCGCCAGCAGCTTGAAGCTCGGGACGAACACCGGGGAGCTGTTTTTT.